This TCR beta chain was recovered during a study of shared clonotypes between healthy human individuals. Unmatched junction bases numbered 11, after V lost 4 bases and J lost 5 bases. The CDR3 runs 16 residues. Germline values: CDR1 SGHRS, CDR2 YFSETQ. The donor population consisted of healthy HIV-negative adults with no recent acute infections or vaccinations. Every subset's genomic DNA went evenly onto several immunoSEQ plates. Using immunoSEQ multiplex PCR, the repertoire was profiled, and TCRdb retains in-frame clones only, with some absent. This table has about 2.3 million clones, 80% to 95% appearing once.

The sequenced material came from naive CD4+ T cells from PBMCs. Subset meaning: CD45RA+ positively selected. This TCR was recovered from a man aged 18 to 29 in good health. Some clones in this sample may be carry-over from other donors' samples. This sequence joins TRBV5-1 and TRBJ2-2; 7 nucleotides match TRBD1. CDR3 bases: TGCGCCAGCAGCGATGCACCAAACAGGGGAACCGGGGAGCTGTTTTTT. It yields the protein CASSDAPNRGTGELFF.